The 26 T cell receptor beta chains listed next were all sequenced from one sample in a study of resident and recirculating memory T cells in vitiligo. Method: immunoSEQ multiplex PCR; TCRdb's copy keeps in-frame clones and lacks some. The data hold 75,000 to 95,000 clones, with about 92% observed a single time. Specimen: blood. Receptors were obtained from a male donor with vitiligo.

J is TRBJ1-2 and V is TRBV7-8; the match to TRBD1 covers 10 bases. This CDR3 contains 14 residues. The ends lost 5 bases at V and 4 bases at J; junction bases unmatched: 4. Germline CDR1 reads SGHVS; CDR2 reads FQNEAQ. The CDR3 region is CASSDRGPFYGYTF. In DNA form, the CDR3 reads TGTGCCAGCAGCGACAGGGGGCCCTTCTATGGCTACACCTTC.

This chain uses TRBV27 with TRBJ2-7, with 12 bases that match TRBD2. The germline V gene has CDR1 MNHEY and CDR2 SMNVEV (reference sequence). V shed 1 base and J 6 bases; nucleotides not matched to a gene: 13. The CDR3 totals 18 residues. The CDR3 coding sequence is TGTGCCAGCAGTTTATGTCCCCCGGTGACTAGCGGGAGATGCGAGCAGTACTTC. It encodes CASSLCPPVTSGRCEQYF.

CDR3 region: CASSLMGPGELFF. Here the CDR3 DNA reads TGTGCCAGCAGTTTGATGGGGCCCGGGGAGCTGTTTTTT. The chain joins TRBV28 to TRBJ2-2; D is perhaps TRBD1 (5 bases). The CDR3 extends over 13 amino acids. V was shortened by 3 bases and J by 6 bases, with 8 bases between the two germline ends. CDR1 is MDHEN and CDR2 is SYDVKM in the germline V gene.

The chain links TRBV28 to TRBJ2-1; D is uncertain. Between the trimmed V and J ends, which lost 10 bases and 2 bases, there was a span of 12 bases. Germline V CDR1 and CDR2: MDHEN, SYDVKM. This CDR3 contains 13 residues. CDR3 sequence: CAIGVPAYNEQFF. The DNA for the CDR3 is TGTGCCATCGGAGTACCAGCCTACAATGAGCAGTTCTTC. Drawing the rest from reference TRBV28 and TRBJ2-1, the complete variable domain is DVKVTQSSRYLVKRTGEKVFLECVQDMDHENMFWYRQDPGLGLRLIYFSYDVKMKEKGDIPEGYSVSREKKERFSLILESASTNQTSMYLCAIGVPAYNEQFFGPGTRLTVL.

This rearrangement joins TRBV28 to TRBJ2-3, with 12 bases lining up with TRBD1. Trimming removed 2 bases from V and 6 bases from J; junction bases left unmatched: 3. The CDR3 sequence is 15 residues long. Germline V gene data show CDR1 as MDHEN and CDR2 as SYDVKM. As DNA, the CDR3 is TGTGCCAGCAGTTTAGGGACAGGGGGCTGGGATACGCAGTATTTT. Protein sequence: CASSLGTGGWDTQYF. The full variable domain, completed using reference TRBV28 and TRBJ2-3, is DVKVTQSSRYLVKRTGEKVFLECVQDMDHENMFWYRQDPGLGLRLIYFSYDVKMKEKGDIPEGYSVSREKKERFSLILESASTNQTSMYLCASSLGTGGWDTQYFGPGTRLTVL.

The chain links TRBV5-6 to TRBJ2-7, with 8 positions matching TRBD2. Germline values: CDR1 SGHDT, CDR2 YYEEEE. The CDR3 extends over 15 amino acids. V lost 4 bases to trimming and J lost 3 bases; unmatched junction nucleotides: 9. The CDR3 coding sequence is TGTGCCAGCAGCGGGGGTAGCGGGACCTTCTACGAGCAGTACTTC. This gives the protein CASSGGSGTFYEQYF.

The rearrangement links TRBV6-6 to TRBJ2-7, with D possibly being TRBD2 (7 bases). V dropped 5 bases and J dropped 0 bases, with 11 bases sitting between them. Germline loops: CDR1 MNHNY, CDR2 SVGAGI (reference sequence). The CDR3 totals 14 residues. This CDR3 is CASSIGGLSYEQYF. The CDR3 nucleotides read TGTGCCAGCAGTATCGGGGGGCTCTCCTACGAGCAGTACTTC.

This chain connects TRBV7-9 to TRBJ2-5; the match to TRBD1 covers 10 bases. Per the germline V gene, CDR1 is SEHNR and CDR2 is FQNEAQ (reference sequence). J was trimmed by 5 bases and V by 3 bases; bases with no gene match: 6. This CDR3 has 15 amino acids. The CDR3 here is CASSLVTGGLETQYF. CDR3 nucleotides: TGTGCCAGCAGCTTGGTGACAGGGGGCCTGGAGACCCAGTACTTC.

The chain couples TRBV5-1 to TRBJ1-3; 7 bases are shared with TRBD1. Unmatched junction bases numbered 3, after V lost 3 bases and J lost 0 bases. The CDR3 totals 15 residues. The V gene's germline CDR1 is SGHRS and CDR2 YFSETQ. The CDR3, as DNA: TGCGCCAGCAGCTCCGGACAGGTCTCTGGAAACACCATATATTTT. This sequence encodes CASSSGQVSGNTIYF.

The chain employs TRBV11-2 and TRBJ1-1; a possible D gene is TRBD1 (6 bases). Per the germline V gene, CDR1 is SGHAT and CDR2 is FQNNGV. This CDR3 contains 15 residues. V lost 3 bases, J lost 2 bases, and 13 bases lay in between. Here the CDR3 reads CASSFEGQINTEAFF. CDR3 coding DNA: TGTGCCAGCAGCTTCGAGGGACAAATCAACACTGAAGCTTTCTTT.

The chain employs TRBV10-1 and TRBJ2-7, with TRBD2 matching 10 bases. Per the germline V gene, CDR1 is WNHNN and CDR2 is SYGVQD (reference sequence). The CDR3 runs to 16 residues. V gave up 0 bases and J gave up 5 bases; unmatched junction bases: 7. The CDR3 reads CASSESGASGRHEQYF. In DNA, the CDR3 is TGCGCCAGCAGTGAGTCGGGGGCTAGCGGGAGACACGAGCAGTACTTC.

The chain has TRBV11-3 and TRBJ2-7; possibly TRBD2 for D (6 bases). Trimming pared 0 bases from V and 4 bases from J, leaving 10 bases between. The germline CDR1 and CDR2 sequences are SGHNT and YENEEA. The CDR3 is 14 amino acids. The DNA for the CDR3 is TGTGCCAGCAGCTTAGATCGTGGGACTTACGAGCAGTACTTC. This encodes CASSLDRGTYEQYF.

This chain links TRBV5-1 with TRBJ2-5; the match to TRBD2 covers 10 bases. V lost 9 bases, J lost 2 bases, and 4 bases stayed unmatched. Germline CDR1 reads SGHRS; CDR2 reads YFSETQ. The CDR3 runs 13 residues. CDR3 nucleotides: TGCGCCACCGGACTAGCGGTTCAAGAGACCCAGTACTTC. Its translation: CATGLAVQETQYF.

The J gene is TRBJ2-3, the V gene TRBV4-2; 7 nucleotides line up with TRBD2. J lost 1 base, V lost 0 bases, and 1 base had no gene match. The CDR3 runs to 15 residues. CDR1 and CDR2 from the germline V gene are LGHNA and YNFKEQ. CDR3 bases: TGTGCCAGCAGCCAAGAGGCGGGAGGCACAGATACGCAGTATTTT. This translates into CASSQEAGGTDTQYF.

This chain connects TRBV7-2 to TRBJ2-7; D may be TRBD1 (5 bases). V gave up 0 bases and J gave up 5 bases, with 11 bases separating them. CDR3 length equals 14 residues. Germline V lookup: CDR1 SGHTA, CDR2 FQGNSA. The CDR3 here is CASSLAQGQDEQYF. CDR3 nucleotide sequence: TGTGCCAGCAGCTTAGCGCAGGGCCAGGACGAGCAGTACTTC.

The CDR3 sequence: CASSLSAAGADTQYF. CDR3 nucleotides: TGTGCCAGCAGCCTTTCGGCAGCCGGAGCAGATACGCAGTATTTT. The V gene is TRBV6-5, the J gene TRBJ2-3; D unclear. Germline V gives CDR1 MNHEY, CDR2 SVGAGI. This CDR3 is built from 15 residues. V lost 6 bases, J lost 4 bases, and 17 bases lay in between.

This clone was seen a few times. The V call is TRBV7-3, the J call TRBJ2-1; TRBD1 matches at 7 bases. This CDR3 is built from 13 residues. Germline CDR1 and CDR2: SGHTA and FQGTGA. V was pared by 3 bases and J by 7 bases, with 3 bases of the junction left unmatched. The CDR3 DNA follows: TGTGCCAGCAGCTTGATACAGGGGAATGAGCAGTTCTTC. Amino acids: CASSLIQGNEQFF.

The V call is TRBV4-1, the J call TRBJ1-1; tentative D call: TRBD1 (5 bases). Trimming took off 0 bases at V and 1 base at J, with 6 bases between the two ends. Germline V CDR1 and CDR2: MGHRA, YSYEKL. CDR3 length equals 14 residues. CDR3 in amino acids: CASSQEGGNTEAFF. In nucleotides, the CDR3 is TGCGCCAGCAGCCAAGAGGGGGGGAACACTGAAGCTTTCTTT.

The V gene is TRBV11-3, the J gene TRBJ2-5; 9 nucleotides align to TRBD1. The CDR3 has 15 residues. Trimming removed 5 bases from V and 4 bases from J; junction bases left unmatched: 8. Germline V gene data show CDR1 as SGHNT and CDR2 as YENEEA. The CDR3 region is CASSPTDRGGETQYF. The CDR3, as DNA: TGTGCCAGCAGCCCCACGGACAGGGGAGGAGAGACCCAGTACTTC.

The genes are TRBV5-1 and TRBJ2-1; the match to TRBD1 covers 7 bases. Looked up from germline, CDR1 is SGHRS and CDR2 is YFSETQ. This CDR3 region has 17 residues. V dropped 5 bases and J dropped 3; count of bases not matched to a gene: 14. CDR3 sequence (DNA): TGCGCCAGCAGAGATCAAGGGGTTAGGGGGCTCTACAATGAGCAGTTCTTC. The encoded protein is CASRDQGVRGLYNEQFF.

The V call is TRBV9, the J call TRBJ2-5, with a possible D match to TRBD1 (6 bases). The CDR3 runs to 13 residues. Deletions cut 3 bases from V and 4 bases from J, with 10 bases between. Per germline, CDR1 SGDLS and CDR2 YYNGEE. CDR3 amino acids: CASSEQGRETQYF. Here the CDR3 DNA reads TGTGCCAGCAGCGAACAGGGACGAGAGACCCAGTACTTC. Together with reference TRBV9 and TRBJ2-5, the CDR3 gives the full variable domain: DSGVTQTPKHLITATGQRVTLRCSPRSGDLSVYWYQQSLDQGLQFLIQYYNGEERAKGNILERFSAQQFPDLHSELNLSSLELGDSALYFCASSEQGRETQYFGPGTRLLVL.

The chain is built from TRBV7-6 and TRBJ2-7, with TRBD2 matching 9 bases. Germline values: CDR1 SGHVS, CDR2 FNYEAQ. V was pared by 1 base and J by 5 bases, with 6 bases of the junction left unmatched. This CDR3 contains 15 residues. The chain's CDR3 is CASSLVVAGVDEQYF. The CDR3, as DNA: TGTGCCAGCAGCTTAGTTGTAGCGGGAGTGGACGAGCAGTACTTC. Full variable domain (remainder filled in from reference TRBV7-6 and TRBJ2-7): GAGVSQSPRYKVTKRGQDVALRCDPISGHVSLYWYRQALGQGPEFLTYFNYEAQQDKSGLPNDRFSAERPEGSISTLTIQRTEQRDSAMYRCASSLVVAGVDEQYFGPGTRLTVT.

The chain uses TRBV5-4 and TRBJ1-1, with D hard to call. The CDR3 contains 16 residues. Trimming took off 4 bases at V and 3 bases at J, with 19 bases between the two ends. Germline V lookup: CDR1 SGHNT, CDR2 YYREEE (reference sequence). The DNA of the CDR3 is TGTGCCAGCAGCCGGGAGGGATTTACCGGGGACACTGAAGCTTTCTTT. Translation gives CASSREGFTGDTEAFF.

The V call is TRBV28, the J call TRBJ2-2, with D maybe TRBD1 (6 bases). The germline CDR1 and CDR2 sequences are MDHEN and SYDVKM. Trimming left V 2 bases short and J 8 bases short, with 18 bases between. This CDR3 is built from 16 residues. The CDR3 sequence is CASSLGRDMLSGELFF. The CDR3 DNA is TGTGCCAGCAGTTTAGGCCGGGACATGCTTTCAGGGGAGCTGTTTTTT.

Here the CDR3 DNA reads TGTGCCAGCAGTGAGGACAGCCGTCAGGGGCAGTACTTC. It yields the protein CASSEDSRQGQYF. The chain is built from TRBV27 and TRBJ2-7; the D gene is possibly TRBD1 (6 bases). The CDR3 length is 13 residues. CDR1 is MNHEY, CDR2 SMNVEV, per germline (reference sequence). The V gene lost 5 bases and the J gene lost 9 bases, with 17 bases spanning the gap.

The chain recombines TRBV7-8 with TRBJ1-2; 12 bases are a match to TRBD1. Germline CDR1 and CDR2: SGHVS and FQNEAQ. This CDR3 region has 16 residues. Losses at the gene ends were 1 base for V and 4 bases for J; bases not matched to a gene: 4. The CDR3 region is CASSLVAGQGAYGYTF. The CDR3 DNA follows: TGTGCCAGCAGCTTAGTCGCGGGACAGGGGGCCTATGGCTACACCTTC.